This TCR beta chain was profiled in a study of T cell responses to AZD1222 COVID-19 vaccine. Findings of the study overall: Of the AZD1222 recipients, only 6 or 7 were seropositive at baseline.

As to this clone: Its antigen is not known.

This CDR3 is built from 17 residues. CDR1 is SGHRS, CDR2 YFSETQ, per germline. V dropped 2 bases and J dropped 7; count of bases not matched to a gene: 10. Some clones are missing from TCRdb's copy, which holds only in-frame ones; the method was immunoSEQ multiplex PCR. The sample includes approximately 140,000 clones, around 94% of them seen just once. Sequenced material: peripheral blood, taken on day 0 of AZD1222 vaccination. This TCR came from an adult in good health. V is TRBV5-1 and J is TRBJ1-4; 11 bases are shared with TRBD1. CDR3 sequence: CASSFGQGALGSEKLFF. CDR3 coding DNA: TGCGCCAGCAGCTTCGGACAGGGGGCTCTTGGTTCTGAAAAACTGTTTTTT.